The T cell receptor beta chain described here comes from a study of vaccination and CD4 T cells after COVID-19. Across the whole study: Post-vaccination samples were procured at a median of roughly 76 days following dose two (range 14 to 241). Overlapping SARS-CoV-2, HCoV-NL63, HCoV-OC43 and HCoV-229E spike peptides stimulated the cells.

This clonotype appeared a few times. Its specificity is not known. The CDR3 loop spans 14 amino acids. Germline lookup yields CDR1 MGHDK and CDR2 SYGVNS. Trimming cost V 2 bases and J 0 bases, with 6 bases left between them. The study sequenced cultured CD4+ T cell DNA using the Oncomine TCR Beta short-read assay. It was cultured CD4+ T cells from which genomic DNA was extracted. TCRdb re-analysed the PCR reads in MiXCR, keeping a single row per CDR3 protein. Counted here are 10,000 to 15,000 distinct CDR3 sequences, about 19% occurring once; the ten biggest clones make up roughly 13%. The treatment here: approximately 11-day PBMC culture with coronavirus spike peptide pools or control peptides (ViraFEST assay). Via ViraFEST, peptide pools expanded antigen-specific T cells before TCR sequencing.

Source: CD4+ T cells from blood, cultured in vitro, taken before SARS-CoV-2 vaccination. This TCR derives from a human donor who received a COVID-19 vaccine. The V gene is TRBV25-1, the J gene TRBJ2-3; unclear D gene. Here the CDR3 DNA reads TGTGCCAGCAGTGAAATGATTAGCACAGATACGCAGTATTTT. This gives the protein CASSEMISTDTQYF.